The clone carrying this TCR beta chain occurred many times. A CD8+CD4-CCR7+CD45RA+ gate was used to sort naive CD8 T cells. The ends were cut back, 2 bases at V and 4 bases at J, with 18 bases in the middle. The germline gives CDR1 MNHEY, CDR2 SMNVEV (reference sequence). This CDR3 has 16 residues. TCRdb reprocessed the PCR reads with MiXCR, giving one entry per CDR3 protein. The table records some 680,000 distinct CDR3 sequences, about 25% of them present only once. This sample was included in a study of molecular identifiers for immune sequencing clone quantification. The chain combines TRBV27 with TRBJ2-7, with D perhaps TRBD1 (6 bases). The receptor comes from a human donor in good health. Some libraries in this study had Jurkat cell RNA spiked in. Specimen: naive CD8+ T cells from blood, with Jurkat cell RNA spiked in. Subset described: FACS-sorted CD8+CD4-CCR7+CD45RA+ naive T cells. The CDR3 protein is CASSLNKAGARYEQYF. The CDR3 nucleotides read TGTGCCAGCAGTTTAAACAAAGCAGGGGCGAGGTACGAGCAGTACTTC.